One sample yielded the 17 T cell receptor beta chains listed below, sequenced in a study of neoadjuvant anti-PD-1 for oral cavity cancer. The data were produced by immunoSEQ multiplex PCR, yet TCRdb's version contains in-frame clones alone and is incomplete. The repertoire consists of over 80,000 clones, with about 84% occurring once and the leading ten covering 2.5% to 3.5%. The specimen was PBMCs, collected before nivolumab (anti-PD-1) treatment. These TCRs come from a person between 40 and 85 years old with oral cavity squamous cell carcinoma.

This chain connects TRBV5-1 to TRBJ1-2; unclear D gene. The CDR3 is 14 amino acids. V was trimmed by 3 bases and J by 8 bases, leaving 17 bases between them. The V gene's germline CDR1 is SGHRS and CDR2 YFSETQ. CDR3 sequence reads: CASSSNQAGYGYTF. The CDR3 coding sequence is TGCGCCAGCAGCTCAAATCAGGCGGGCTACGGCTACACCTTC.

The J gene is TRBJ2-1, the V gene TRBV30; D perhaps matches TRBD2 (6 bases). Germline CDR1 is GTSNPN and CDR2 is SVGIG (reference sequence). The V end was cut by 3 bases, the J end by 3 bases, with 15 bases between. CDR3 size: 15 residues. CDR3 nucleotide sequence: TGTGCCTGGAGCCTAGGGACTGGCTACTACAATGAGCAGTTCTTC. This encodes CAWSLGTGYYNEQFF.

This clone has only one observation. The chain links TRBV29-1 to TRBJ2-4; perhaps TRBD1 as D (5 bases). The CDR3 consists of 13 residues. The germline V gene has CDR1 SQVTM and CDR2 ANQGSEA. V lost 5 bases, J lost 8 bases, and 16 bases lay in between. The CDR3 loop is CSVLQVPLDIQYF. As DNA, the CDR3 is TGCAGCGTTTTACAGGTGCCCTTGGACATTCAGTACTTC.

The rearrangement joins TRBV6-1 to TRBJ2-1; 12 bases line up with TRBD2. The CDR3 has 17 amino acids. Germline values: CDR1 MNHNS, CDR2 SASEGT. V shed 0 bases and J 6 bases; nucleotides not matched to a gene: 6. The CDR3 spells CASSEALGTSGFNEQFF. As DNA, the CDR3 is TGTGCCAGCAGTGAAGCGCTAGGGACTAGCGGGTTCAATGAGCAGTTCTTC.

The chain recombines TRBV6-5 with TRBJ2-3, with TRBD2 identical over 7 bases. Losses at the gene ends were 6 bases for V and 3 bases for J; bases not matched to a gene: 0. This CDR3 has 12 residues. Per germline, CDR1 MNHEY and CDR2 SVGAGI. The CDR3, as DNA: TGTGCCAGCAGCGGGGGGACAGATACGCAGTATTTT. It codes for CASSGGTDTQYF.

DNA of the CDR3: TGTGCCAGTGCGGGGACAATTAGCATTCAGTACTTC. Amino acid sequence: CASAGTISIQYF. The J gene is TRBJ2-4, the V gene TRBV2; D assignment may be TRBD1 or TRBD2 (6 bases each). The germline CDR1 and CDR2 sequences are SNHLY and FYNNEI. Trimming removed 9 bases from V and 9 bases from J, with 15 bases in between. The CDR3 runs to 12 residues.

This chain links TRBV4-2 with TRBJ1-2; the D gene is possibly TRBD1 (5 bases). Germline-derived CDR1 and CDR2 are LGHNA and YNFKEQ. This CDR3 has 17 amino acids. The germline V and J ends were trimmed by 4 bases and 1 base, with 19 bases remaining between them. CDR3 DNA sequence: TGTGCCAGCAGCCCCGGGACGGCACCTTTTAATAACTATGGCTACACCTTC. It yields the protein CASSPGTAPFNNYGYTF.

This chain joins TRBV19 and TRBJ2-6, with a possible D match to TRBD2 (6 bases). Germline CDR1 is LNHDA and CDR2 is SQIVND (reference sequence). This CDR3 is 15 amino acids long. V shed 5 bases and J shed 2 bases, with 10 bases lying between them. The DNA of the CDR3 is TGTGCCAGTAGTGGTCGGAGGGCTGGGGCCAACGTCCTGACTTTC. Translating it yields CASSGRRAGANVLTF.

The chain carries TRBV6-6 and TRBJ2-3; D is possibly TRBD2 (6 bases). Trimming took off 0 bases at V and 0 bases at J, with 10 bases between the two ends. Germline V gene sequence: CDR1 MNHNY, CDR2 SVGAGI (reference sequence). The CDR3 contains 16 residues. CDR3 loop: CASSYSKGTSTDTQYF. CDR3 DNA sequence: TGTGCCAGCAGTTACTCGAAAGGGACTAGCACAGATACGCAGTATTTT.

The chain recombines TRBV2 with TRBJ2-3; 7 bases match TRBD1. Trimming cost V 2 bases and J 2 bases; bases outside gene matches: 1. Germline values: CDR1 SNHLY, CDR2 FYNNEI. The length of the CDR3 is 14 residues. The DNA of the CDR3 is TGTGCCAGCAGTGAACAGGGGGTCACAGATACGCAGTATTTT. Protein: CASSEQGVTDTQYF.

The V gene is TRBV7-9, the J gene TRBJ2-5, with 7 bases aligning to TRBD1. This CDR3 region has 15 residues. Germline V gene data show CDR1 as SEHNR and CDR2 as FQNEAQ (reference sequence). V trimming: 5 bases; J trimming: 1 base; junction bases outside the gene matches: 7. CDR3 coding DNA: TGTGCCAGCAGCCAATACCGGGACAGCCAAGAGACCCAGTACTTC. This encodes CASSQYRDSQETQYF.

The chain carries TRBV6-1 and TRBJ1-1; D uncertain. CDR1 is MNHNS and CDR2 is SASEGT in the germline V gene. The V end lost 3 bases, the J end lost 1 base, and 12 bases lay between the germline ends. This CDR3 contains 15 residues. The CDR3 bases are TGTGCCAGCAGTGACGCATCTTCAGGGAACACTGAAGCTTTCTTT. Translation gives CASSDASSGNTEAFF.

The V gene is TRBV5-1, the J gene TRBJ2-1; D remains ambiguous. The V and J ends lost 4 bases and 0 bases respectively, with 11 bases between them. CDR1 and CDR2 from the germline V gene are SGHRS and YFSETQ. The CDR3 has 15 residues. In nucleotides, the CDR3 is TGCGCCAGCAGCACACTCCTAAGCTCCTACAATGAGCAGTTCTTC. Its protein product is CASSTLLSSYNEQFF.

This clone appeared once. CDR3 DNA: TGTGCCAGCAGTGAAGACCCTCGCTCTGGAAACACCATATATTTT. This encodes CASSEDPRSGNTIYF. The J gene is TRBJ1-3, the V gene TRBV2; D is undetermined. Germline CDR1 is SNHLY and CDR2 is FYNNEI. The CDR3 length is 15 residues. V dropped 1 base and J dropped 0 bases, with 7 bases sitting between them.

This clone was seen only once. V usage is TRBV7-9 and J usage is TRBJ2-7; tentatively, D is TRBD2 (6 bases). CDR3 length: 12 amino acids. With 4 bases removed from V and 7 bases from J, the gap between germline ends came to 11 bases. From germline, CDR1 is SEHNR and CDR2 FQNEAQ (reference sequence). CDR3 sequence: CASSSPAGEQYF. As DNA, the CDR3 is TGTGCCAGCAGCTCCCCCGCGGGGGAGCAGTACTTC.

This sequence joins TRBV5-1 and TRBJ2-7, with TRBD2 matching 10 bases. This CDR3 is 13 amino acids long. The germline gives CDR1 SGHRS, CDR2 YFSETQ. The J segment lost 7 bases and the V segment lost 3 bases, leaving 4 bases of the junction unmatched. In DNA form, the CDR3 reads TGCGCCAGCAGCTGGGTAGCGGGAGGAGAGCAGTACTTC. Translating it yields CASSWVAGGEQYF.

The CDR3 sequence is CASSQDQGSGANVLTF. CDR3 nucleotide sequence: TGCGCCAGCAGCCAAGATCAGGGCTCTGGGGCCAACGTCCTGACTTTC. The chain combines TRBV4-1 with TRBJ2-6, with a tentative D call TRBD1 (5 bases). The CDR3 is 16 amino acids. Trimming removed 0 bases at V and 0 bases at J, with 6 bases between. The germline gives CDR1 MGHRA, CDR2 YSYEKL.